Below, 29 T cell receptor beta chains from the same sample are listed, as sequenced in a study of cytomegalovirus exposure and HLA in healthy donors. With 60 Vbeta and 13 Jbeta primers, the PCR was carried out. Profiling relied on immunoSEQ multiplex PCR, and the TCRdb table lists in-frame clones only, not all of them. The data contain approximately 170,000 clones, 80% to 90% of them seen just once; the ten biggest clones take up approximately 0.8%. The specimen was PBMCs. These TCRs come from a woman in her late teens or twenties in good health and CMV-seronegative.

This clone was picked up a small number of times. The rearrangement links TRBV6-1 to TRBJ2-3; tentatively, D is TRBD1 (5 bases). The CDR3 contains 16 residues. V was cut by 1 base and J by 0 bases, with 11 bases left in between. The germline gives CDR1 MNHNS, CDR2 SASEGT. The CDR3 sequence is CASSEEQASSTDTQYF. In DNA form, the CDR3 reads TGTGCCAGCAGTGAAGAACAGGCCTCTAGCACAGATACGCAGTATTTT.

This clone was counted a single time. The chain recombines TRBV6-5 with TRBJ2-1, with TRBD1 as a possible D gene (6 bases). CDR3 size: 14 residues. CDR1 MNHEY and CDR2 SVGAGI come from the germline V gene. V shed 6 bases and J shed 7 bases, with 16 bases lying between them. CDR3 sequence: CASSPRGFRNEQFF. The CDR3 nucleotides are TGTGCCAGCAGCCCCAGGGGTTTCAGGAATGAGCAGTTCTTC.

A single count supports this clone. The chain employs TRBV7-2 and TRBJ2-7; 11 bases are a match to TRBD2. The CDR3 has 14 amino acids. Unmatched junction bases numbered 7, after V lost 5 bases and J lost 7 bases. Germline V gives CDR1 SGHTA, CDR2 FQGNSA. In DNA, the CDR3 is TGTGCCAGCAGCGTTAGCGGGAGGGCCCAAGAGCAGTACTTC. It encodes CASSVSGRAQEQYF.

This clone was detected a few times. The chain recombines TRBV4-3 with TRBJ2-1; D is possibly TRBD2 (5 bases). The CDR3 length is 15 residues. CDR1 is LGHNA, CDR2 YSLEER, per germline. V was clipped by 4 bases and J by 3 bases, with 13 bases between them. The CDR3 DNA follows: TGCGCCAGCAGCCCTCTGACCGGGGTCTACAATGAGCAGTTCTTC. Protein product: CASSPLTGVYNEQFF.

The V gene is TRBV27, the J gene TRBJ2-7, with 8 bases fitting TRBD2. CDR1 is MNHEY, CDR2 SMNVEV, per germline (reference sequence). CDR3 length equals 16 residues. V shed 6 bases, J shed 3 bases, and the junction held 13 bases outside the gene matches. The CDR3 reads CASSLTGGERYYEQYF. Written as DNA, the CDR3 is TGTGCCAGCAGCCTTACGGGGGGGGAGAGATACTACGAGCAGTACTTC.

This clone was seen a handful of times. The V gene is TRBV28, the J gene TRBJ2-3; D is uncertain. Germline V CDR1 and CDR2: MDHEN, SYDVKM. V gave up 3 bases and J gave up 2 bases, with 18 bases separating them. This CDR3 contains 17 residues. The CDR3 DNA is TGTGCCAGCAGTTTTTTTCCCCGGGTAGTAGCCACAGATACGCAGTATTTT. As protein: CASSFFPRVVATDTQYF.

The CDR3 spells CAFLDERTGELFF. The CDR3, as DNA: TGTGCCTTTCTAGACGAGCGCACCGGGGAGCTGTTTTTT. This sequence joins TRBV10-3 and TRBJ2-2; D is unclear. Trimming stripped 11 bases from V and 4 bases from J, with 14 bases between. The CDR3 contains 13 residues. Germline V gives CDR1 ENHRY, CDR2 SYGVKD.

This chain uses TRBV15 with TRBJ1-2; D is undetermined. CDR1 LNHNV and CDR2 YYDKDF come from the germline V gene (reference sequence). V lost 0 bases to trimming and J lost 8 bases, with 13 bases between them. The CDR3 runs to 14 residues. The CDR3 sequence: CATSRESRGSGYTF. As DNA, the CDR3 is TGTGCCACCAGCAGAGAATCGCGAGGGTCCGGCTACACCTTC.

This sequence joins TRBV5-1 and TRBJ1-1, with 8 positions matching TRBD1. V lost 0 bases and J lost 1; bases outside the gene matches: 5. This CDR3 has 16 residues. CDR1 SGHRS and CDR2 YFSETQ come from the germline V gene. The CDR3 spells CASSLGTGGSNTEAFF. The CDR3 DNA reads TGCGCCAGCAGCTTGGGAACAGGGGGTTCGAACACTGAAGCTTTCTTT.

The chain is built from TRBV5-1 and TRBJ2-5; maybe TRBD2 (6 bases). The CDR3 consists of 15 residues. Germline assignment: CDR1 SGHRS and CDR2 YFSETQ. Trimming took off 9 bases at V and 1 base at J, with 19 bases between the two ends. CDR3 residues: CATRVGGGGQETQYF. In DNA, the CDR3 is TGCGCCACCCGCGTGGGGGGTGGGGGCCAAGAGACCCAGTACTTC.

The J gene is TRBJ2-2, the V gene TRBV4-1; D might be TRBD1 (7 bases). Between the trimmed V and J ends, which lost 0 bases and 5 bases, there was a span of 22 bases. Per the germline V gene, CDR1 is MGHRA and CDR2 is YSYEKL. The CDR3 runs 19 residues. Here the CDR3 DNA reads TGCGCCAGCAGCCAAGATGGGGAGGCGAGGGGGCGATGGACCGGGGAGCTGTTTTTT. This translates into CASSQDGEARGRWTGELFF.

The rearrangement uses TRBV6-5 and TRBJ1-1; D possibly corresponds to TRBD1 (6 bases). Trimming removed 7 bases at V and 1 base at J, with 10 bases between. The germline V gene has CDR1 MNHEY and CDR2 SVGAGI. The CDR3 spans 13 residues. The CDR3 coding sequence is TGTGCCAGCAAAGACAGGTGGAACACTGAAGCTTTCTTT. Its protein product is CASKDRWNTEAFF.

This chain joins TRBV5-6 and TRBJ1-2; tentatively, D is TRBD1 (6 bases). CDR3 length: 16 amino acids. Germline V gives CDR1 SGHDT, CDR2 YYEEEE. V was shortened by 5 bases and J by 2 bases, with 19 bases between the two germline ends. The CDR3 reads CASRRGGGLTNYGYTF. The CDR3 nucleotides read TGTGCCAGCAGACGGGGCGGGGGGCTTACAAACTATGGCTACACCTTC.

The chain uses TRBV28 and TRBJ2-7; D may be TRBD1 (6 bases). The CDR3 runs to 13 residues. Between the trimmed V and J ends, which lost 5 bases and 0 bases, there was a span of 8 bases. In germline, CDR1 is MDHEN, CDR2 SYDVKM. The CDR3 loop reads CASSLGHSYEQYF. CDR3 nucleotide sequence: TGTGCCAGCAGTCTGGGACACTCCTACGAGCAGTACTTC.

This chain connects TRBV28 to TRBJ2-5, with 7 bases lining up with TRBD2. Trimming removed 5 bases from V and 5 bases from J; junction bases left unmatched: 5. Germline V gene data show CDR1 as MDHEN and CDR2 as SYDVKM. The CDR3 sequence is 13 residues long. In DNA, the CDR3 is TGTGCCAGCAGTCAGCGGGACCGCGAGACCCAGTACTTC. Translation: CASSQRDRETQYF.

This clone was seen only a few times. The V call is TRBV18, the J call TRBJ2-7; 8 nucleotides align to TRBD2. Unmatched junction bases numbered 9, after V lost 3 bases and J lost 5 bases. The germline V gene has CDR1 KGHSH and CDR2 LQKENI. The CDR3 contains 15 residues. The chain's CDR3 is CASSPQAAGVNEQYF. CDR3 bases: TGTGCCAGCTCACCCCAGGCAGCGGGAGTAAACGAGCAGTACTTC.

The chain carries TRBV27 and TRBJ2-1; 9 bases map to TRBD2. The CDR3 is 14 residues long. Germline trimming cut 3 bases from V and 10 bases from J; bases unmatched to any gene: 7. CDR1 and CDR2 from the germline V gene are MNHEY and SMNVEV (reference sequence). CDR3 nucleotide sequence: TGTGCCAGCAGTTTCGTGGGACTAGCATGGGAGCAGTTCTTC. Protein sequence: CASSFVGLAWEQFF.

The chain carries TRBV5-6 and TRBJ2-3; D call uncertain. The length of the CDR3 is 15 residues. Per the germline V gene, CDR1 is SGHDT and CDR2 is YYEEEE. V shed 4 bases and J shed 3 bases, with 15 bases lying between them. In nucleotides, the CDR3 is TGTGCCAGCAGCGCCACAGCCCCTCCAACAGATACGCAGTATTTT. As protein: CASSATAPPTDTQYF.

V and J are TRBV5-6 and TRBJ2-1; D unresolved. Between the trimmed V and J ends, which lost 5 bases and 1 base, there was a span of 7 bases. CDR1 is SGHDT and CDR2 is YYEEEE in the germline V gene. The CDR3 has 13 residues. CDR3 amino acids: CASREFSYNEQFF. The CDR3 nucleotides read TGTGCCAGCAGGGAGTTTTCCTACAATGAGCAGTTCTTC.

The chain has TRBV5-1 and TRBJ2-1; 7 nucleotides agree with TRBD1. This CDR3 has 16 amino acids. Unmatched junction bases numbered 9, after V lost 4 bases and J lost 2 bases. Germline CDR1 SGHRS, CDR2 YFSETQ. The CDR3 bases are TGCGCCAGCAGCCCCGAAGGGGGCTATCCCTACAATGAGCAGTTCTTC. This encodes CASSPEGGYPYNEQFF. The full variable domain, completed using reference TRBV5-1 and TRBJ2-1, is KAGVTQTPRYLIKTRGQQVTLSCSPISGHRSVSWYQQTPGQGLQFLFEYFSETQRNKGNFPGRFSGRQFSNSRSEMNVSTLELGDSALYLCASSPEGGYPYNEQFFGPGTRLTVL.

This chain connects TRBV5-1 to TRBJ2-4; 10 bases map to TRBD1. CDR1 and CDR2 (germline): SGHRS, YFSETQ. V was pared by 0 bases and J by 6 bases, with 3 bases of the junction left unmatched. This CDR3 is 15 amino acids long. DNA of the CDR3: TGCGCCAGCAGCTTGGGGGGACAGGGGCCAAACATTCAGTACTTC. As protein: CASSLGGQGPNIQYF.

The chain recombines TRBV5-5 with TRBJ1-2; weak D call: TRBD1 (5 bases). Trimming took off 4 bases at V and 2 bases at J, with 15 bases between the two ends. This CDR3 is built from 15 residues. Germline V CDR1 and CDR2: SGHKS, YYEKEE (reference sequence). CDR3 sequence: CASSDGMGGNYGYTF. The CDR3 DNA is TGTGCCAGCAGCGATGGAATGGGGGGAAACTATGGCTACACCTTC.

The chain couples TRBV19 to TRBJ2-7; D is unclear. CDR3 size: 15 residues. The germline V gene has CDR1 LNHDA and CDR2 SQIVND (reference sequence). The V end lost 1 base, the J end lost 4 bases, and 14 bases lay between the germline ends. CDR3 amino acids: CASSIGGGPRYEQYF. The CDR3 DNA reads TGTGCCAGTAGTATAGGTGGTGGGCCGCGATACGAGCAGTACTTC.

The CDR3 here is CASSLSNKRGSPQYF. DNA of the CDR3: TGTGCCAGCAGCTTAAGCAATAAGCGCGGGTCCCCGCAGTATTTT. This chain uses TRBV7-3 with TRBJ2-3; tentatively, D is TRBD2 (5 bases). The V gene lost 1 base and the J gene lost 10 bases, with 18 bases spanning the gap. Germline V gene lookup returns CDR1 SGHTA and CDR2 FQGTGA. There are 15 residues in the CDR3.

The CDR3 DNA sequence: TGTGCCAGCAGCTTAACTACACAGGCTTACGAGCAGTACTTC. It translates to CASSLTTQAYEQYF. The chain links TRBV11-2 to TRBJ2-7; D is possibly TRBD1 (5 bases). The CDR3 is 14 amino acids. Trimming left V 2 bases short and J 4 bases short, with 12 bases between. Per the germline V gene, CDR1 is SGHAT and CDR2 is FQNNGV.

CDR3 coding DNA: TGTGCCACCAGCAGAAAACAGGGGGGTAGCAATCAGCCCCAGCATTTT. Its protein is CATSRKQGGSNQPQHF. This sequence joins TRBV15 and TRBJ1-5, with 8 positions matching TRBD1. CDR1 LNHNV and CDR2 YYDKDF come from the germline V gene (reference sequence). V trimming: 2 bases; J trimming: 0 bases; junction bases outside the gene matches: 3. The CDR3 is made up of 16 amino acids.

The chain couples TRBV10-3 to TRBJ2-7; TRBD1 might be the D (6 bases). Per the germline V gene, CDR1 is ENHRY and CDR2 is SYGVKD. The CDR3 consists of 14 residues. With 5 bases removed from V and 3 bases from J, the gap between germline ends came to 14 bases. The CDR3 protein is CAISPGGHNYEQYF. The DNA for the CDR3 is TGTGCCATCAGTCCTGGGGGACACAACTACGAGCAGTACTTC.

The CDR3 bases are TGTGCCAGCAGCGTAGAGGGTGAGGGGGCTTTACGGAACACCATATATTTT. Translating gives CASSVEGEGALRNTIYF. The chain uses TRBV9 and TRBJ1-3, with 7 bases matching TRBD1. The CDR3 is 17 residues long. Unmatched junction bases numbered 13, after V lost 0 bases and J lost 7 bases. Germline CDR1 reads SGDLS; CDR2 reads YYNGEE.

This clone was counted only a few times. The rearrangement uses TRBV25-1 and TRBJ1-2; the match to TRBD1 covers 7 bases. The CDR3 is 14 amino acids. Germline-derived CDR1 and CDR2 are MGHDK and SYGVNS. With 4 bases clipped from V and 5 bases from J, the junction kept 7 bases outside the gene matches. CDR3 region: CASSVEGAGYGYTF. CDR3 coding DNA: TGTGCCAGCAGTGTTGAGGGGGCGGGTTATGGCTACACCTTC.